The clone carrying this T cell receptor beta chain has a handful of counts. The antigen is not known. The data are from a study of PD-1 blockade in classical Hodgkin lymphoma. Study at large: Patients were given intravenous nivolumab, 3 mg/kg, every 2 weeks.

Each patient experienced a relapse that followed autologous stem cell transplantation, and brentuximab vedotin exposure varied. Patients had relapsed/refractory classical Hodgkin lymphoma with complete response, partial response or progressive disease as best response. Clones were read by immunoSEQ multiplex PCR, and TCRdb kept only the in-frame ones, dropping some. The sample carries about 11,000 clones, around 80% recorded once. Notes on the study in general: A significant rise in TCR diversity was seen by C4D1 for CD4+ cells but not for CD8+ cells. Baseline diversity resembling that of newly diagnosed patients was seen in complete responders.

This sample comprised peripheral blood mononuclear cells (PBMCs), obtained before the second cycle of nivolumab. This clonotype originated in a human donor with classical Hodgkin lymphoma.

Here the CDR3 reads CASSQDRTCYGYTF. Here the CDR3 DNA reads TGCGCCAGCAGCCAAGATCGCACTTGCTATGGCTACACCTTC. The chain joins TRBV4-3 to TRBJ1-2; D is uncertain. Trimming stripped 0 bases from V and 4 bases from J, with 9 bases between. CDR3 length: 14 residues. Per the germline V gene, CDR1 is LGHNA and CDR2 is YSLEER.